This is a list of T cell receptor beta chains from one sample in a study of response to subunit inactivated influenza vaccine. One entry per CDR3 protein results from TCRdb running MiXCR on the RT-PCR reads. The sample holds around 790,000 distinct CDR3 sequences, 21% seen once. The sample was PBMCs from blood, taken roughly 5 days after vaccination. Receptors were obtained from a man aged 45-65 years who received an inactivated influenza vaccine. The CDR3 runs from the conserved cysteine through the conserved F or W. The order of the fields is clone size, V gene, D gene, J gene, CDR3 DNA, CDR3 protein. The D gene is left open where the match is weak. Part of the rows lack a size; the others show once, few, many or a class for expanded clones.

clone size: NA
V gene: TRBV5-1
D gene: TRBD2
J gene: TRBJ2-1
CDR3 DNA: TGCGCCAGCAGCTACTATAGCGGGAGGGCCGGTAATGAGCAGTTCTTC
CDR3 protein: CASSYYSGRAGNEQFF

clone size: few
V gene: TRBV28
D gene: TRBD2
J gene: TRBJ2-2
CDR3 DNA: TGTGCCAGCAGTTTCCCCGGACTAGCGGGACGGACCGGGGAGCTGTTTTTT
CDR3 protein: CASSFPGLAGRTGELFF

clone size: NA
V gene: TRBV20-1
D gene: NA
J gene: TRBJ1-6
CDR3 DNA: TGCAGTGGGGGTCGGGGTACGGATTCACCCCTCCACTTT
CDR3 protein: CSGGRGTDSPLHF

clone size: few
V gene: TRBV7-9
D gene: NA
J gene: TRBJ2-5
CDR3 DNA: TGTGCCAGCAGCCCGTCGTATGGCCAAGAGACCCAGTACTTC
CDR3 protein: CASSPSYGQETQYF

clone size: NA
V gene: TRBV28
D gene: NA
J gene: TRBJ2-7
CDR3 DNA: TGTGCCAGCAGTTCCCGTTATTCGGCAGGGAGGTTCGAGCAGTACTTC
CDR3 protein: CASSSRYSAGRFEQYF

clone size: NA
V gene: TRBV10-3
D gene: NA
J gene: TRBJ2-3
CDR3 DNA: TGTGCCATCACCGGGAGTAACACAGATACGCAGTATTTT
CDR3 protein: CAITGSNTDTQYF

clone size: few
V gene: TRBV15
D gene: NA
J gene: TRBJ2-6
CDR3 DNA: TGTGCCACCAGCAGAGTCCCGCCTGGGGCCAACGTCCTGACTTTC
CDR3 protein: CATSRVPPGANVLTF

clone size: NA
V gene: TRBV28
D gene: NA
J gene: TRBJ2-7
CDR3 DNA: TGTGCCAGCAGTTTACTCCATGGTTCCTACGAGCAGTACTTC
CDR3 protein: CASSLLHGSYEQYF

clone size: few
V gene: TRBV5-6
D gene: NA
J gene: TRBJ2-4
CDR3 DNA: TGTGCCAGCAGCTTGAAGGGATACATTCAGTACTTC
CDR3 protein: CASSLKGYIQYF

clone size: NA
V gene: TRBV29-1
D gene: NA
J gene: TRBJ1-1
CDR3 DNA: TGCAGCATGGTGGGCCTCCCGAACACTGAAGCTTTCTTT
CDR3 protein: CSMVGLPNTEAFF